The rows below give T cell receptor beta chains drawn from one sample of a study of OX40 agonist ivuxolimab in advanced cancers. Produced via immunoSEQ multiplex PCR; TCRdb's table is partial and in-frame only. Of fewer than 90,000 clones listed, around 86% are singletons. The sequences come from CD4+ or CD8+ T cells sorted from blood, collected in a trial of the OX40 agonist ivuxolimab. The receptors were gathered from an adult with an advanced solid tumor such as melanoma, head and neck, liver or kidney cancer. Each CDR3 is given with its conserved first and last residue. Each record gives: CDR3 length, V gene, J gene, D gene, clone size, CDR3 protein, CDR3 DNA. D genes are given only for firm matches. The size of a clone is reported for some rows only, either as once, few or many, or as a class for expanded clones.

CDR3 length: 13; V gene: TRBV4-1; J gene: TRBJ1-2; D gene: NA; clone size: NA; CDR3 protein: CASSQLLTGGYTF; CDR3 DNA: TGCGCCAGCAGCCAATTGTTAACTGGTGGCTACACCTTC
CDR3 length: 14; V gene: TRBV9; J gene: TRBJ1-2; D gene: NA; clone size: NA; CDR3 protein: CASSAQSGNYGYTF; CDR3 DNA: TGTGCCAGCAGCGCGCAAAGTGGGAACTATGGCTACACCTTC
CDR3 length: 17; V gene: TRBV5-1; J gene: TRBJ2-7; D gene: NA; clone size: NA; CDR3 protein: CASSLGGLAGGFYEQYF; CDR3 DNA: TGCGCCAGCAGCTTGGGAGGCCTGGCTGGCGGATTCTACGAGCAGTACTTC
CDR3 length: 15; V gene: TRBV6-4; J gene: TRBJ2-1; D gene: NA; clone size: NA; CDR3 protein: CASSPLGSSYNEQFF; CDR3 DNA: TGTGCCAGCAGTCCCTTGGGGAGCTCCTACAATGAGCAGTTCTTC
CDR3 length: 18; V gene: TRBV7-2; J gene: TRBJ2-7; D gene: NA; clone size: NA; CDR3 protein: CASSPRPGTGQPSYEQYF; CDR3 DNA: TGTGCCAGCAGCCCACGTCCTGGGACGGGACAACCCTCCTACGAGCAGTACTTC
CDR3 length: 18; V gene: TRBV14; J gene: TRBJ1-4; D gene: NA; clone size: NA; CDR3 protein: CASSQVQGSYVPSEKLFF; CDR3 DNA: TGTGCCAGCAGCCAAGTTCAGGGGTCCTACGTGCCGTCGGAAAAACTGTTTTTT
CDR3 length: 17; V gene: TRBV18; J gene: TRBJ2-1; D gene: TRBD2; clone size: NA; CDR3 protein: CASSPPSGSESYNEQFF; CDR3 DNA: TGTGCCAGCTCACCTCCTAGCGGGAGTGAGTCCTACAATGAGCAGTTCTTC
CDR3 length: 17; V gene: TRBV19; J gene: TRBJ1-5; D gene: TRBD1; clone size: NA; CDR3 protein: CASRPGTGGMSNQPQHF; CDR3 DNA: TGTGCCAGTAGGCCCGGGACAGGGGGCATGAGCAATCAGCCCCAGCATTTT
CDR3 length: 13; V gene: TRBV11-2; J gene: TRBJ2-2; D gene: NA; clone size: NA; CDR3 protein: CASSLVGTGELFF; CDR3 DNA: TGTGCCAGCAGCTTAGTAGGAACCGGGGAGCTGTTTTTT
CDR3 length: 12; V gene: TRBV6-6; J gene: TRBJ1-1; D gene: NA; clone size: NA; CDR3 protein: CASNRVGAEAFF; CDR3 DNA: TGTGCCAGCAATCGGGTTGGGGCTGAAGCTTTCTTT
CDR3 length: 14; V gene: TRBV28; J gene: TRBJ2-7; D gene: NA; clone size: NA; CDR3 protein: CASRGATTSYEQYF; CDR3 DNA: TGTGCCAGCAGAGGGGCGACTACCTCCTACGAGCAGTACTTC
CDR3 length: 16; V gene: TRBV4-2; J gene: TRBJ1-2; D gene: NA; clone size: NA; CDR3 protein: CASSPKLSDSNYGYTF; CDR3 DNA: TGTGCCAGCAGCCCCAAGTTGTCGGACAGTAACTATGGCTACACCTTC
CDR3 length: 14; V gene: TRBV6-1; J gene: TRBJ1-2; D gene: NA; clone size: NA; CDR3 protein: CASSTGPPDYGYTF; CDR3 DNA: TGTGCCAGCAGTACCGGGCCCCCGGACTATGGCTACACCTTC
CDR3 length: 14; V gene: TRBV11-3; J gene: TRBJ1-3; D gene: NA; clone size: few; CDR3 protein: CASNAQGGGNTIYF; CDR3 DNA: TGTGCCAGCAACGCACAGGGAGGTGGAAACACCATATATTTT
CDR3 length: 15; V gene: TRBV9; J gene: TRBJ2-1; D gene: NA; clone size: NA; CDR3 protein: CASSVPSGSYNEQFF; CDR3 DNA: TGTGCCAGCAGCGTCCCTTCCGGGAGCTACAATGAGCAGTTCTTC
CDR3 length: 16; V gene: TRBV5-1; J gene: TRBJ2-6; D gene: NA; clone size: few; CDR3 protein: CASSLEIYSGANVLTF; CDR3 DNA: TGCGCCAGCAGCTTGGAAATTTACTCTGGGGCCAACGTCCTGACTTTC
CDR3 length: 14; V gene: TRBV4-1; J gene: TRBJ1-1; D gene: NA; clone size: few; CDR3 protein: CASSQDRGIAEAFF; CDR3 DNA: TGCGCCAGCAGCCAAGACAGGGGAATTGCTGAAGCTTTCTTT
CDR3 length: 14; V gene: TRBV6-1; J gene: TRBJ1-3; D gene: TRBD1; clone size: NA; CDR3 protein: CASSRTGAGNTIYF; CDR3 DNA: TGTGCCAGCAGTCGGACAGGGGCTGGAAACACCATATATTTT
CDR3 length: 17; V gene: TRBV6-1; J gene: TRBJ1-3; D gene: NA; clone size: NA; CDR3 protein: CASSEALGPFSGNTIYF; CDR3 DNA: TGTGCCAGCAGTGAAGCCCTCGGTCCCTTCTCTGGAAACACCATATATTTT
CDR3 length: 13; V gene: TRBV10-1; J gene: TRBJ2-7; D gene: NA; clone size: NA; CDR3 protein: CASSSGQGYEQYF; CDR3 DNA: TGCGCCAGCAGCTCGGGACAAGGCTACGAGCAGTACTTC
CDR3 length: 15; V gene: TRBV15; J gene: TRBJ1-4; D gene: TRBD1; clone size: NA; CDR3 protein: CATSRGTGGSEKLFF; CDR3 DNA: TGTGCCACCAGCAGAGGGACAGGGGGTAGTGAAAAACTGTTTTTT
CDR3 length: 15; V gene: TRBV7-2; J gene: TRBJ2-7; D gene: TRBD2; clone size: NA; CDR3 protein: CASSLAGGRQYEQYF; CDR3 DNA: TGTGCCAGCAGCTTAGCTGGCGGGAGACAATACGAGCAGTACTTC
CDR3 length: 14; V gene: TRBV2; J gene: TRBJ2-5; D gene: NA; clone size: NA; CDR3 protein: CASSDQTYQETQYF; CDR3 DNA: TGTGCCAGCAGTGACCAGACGTACCAAGAGACCCAGTACTTC
CDR3 length: 12; V gene: TRBV7-2; J gene: TRBJ1-1; D gene: NA; clone size: NA; CDR3 protein: CASSLTNTEAFF; CDR3 DNA: TGTGCCAGCAGCTTGACGAACACTGAAGCTTTCTTT
CDR3 length: 14; V gene: TRBV4-1; J gene: TRBJ2-3; D gene: TRBD1; clone size: NA; CDR3 protein: CASSQGQGSDTQYF; CDR3 DNA: TGCGCCAGCAGCCAAGGACAGGGTTCGGATACGCAGTATTTT
CDR3 length: 15; V gene: TRBV10-3; J gene: TRBJ1-3; D gene: NA; clone size: NA; CDR3 protein: CAISSGYSSGNTIYF; CDR3 DNA: TGTGCCATCTCATCGGGGTACAGCTCTGGAAACACCATATATTTT
CDR3 length: 14; V gene: TRBV6-1; J gene: TRBJ2-5; D gene: TRBD2; clone size: NA; CDR3 protein: CASSGGGHQETQYF; CDR3 DNA: TGTGCCAGCAGTGGGGGGGGACACCAAGAGACCCAGTACTTC
CDR3 length: 15; V gene: TRBV28; J gene: TRBJ1-5; D gene: NA; clone size: NA; CDR3 protein: CASSSEQGRNQPQHF; CDR3 DNA: TGTGCCAGCAGTTCAGAACAGGGTAGGAATCAGCCCCAGCATTTT
CDR3 length: 12; V gene: TRBV11-2; J gene: TRBJ2-7; D gene: NA; clone size: NA; CDR3 protein: CASSLELPEQYF; CDR3 DNA: TGTGCCAGCAGCTTGGAACTACCCGAGCAGTACTTC
CDR3 length: 23; V gene: TRBV18; J gene: TRBJ1-4; D gene: NA; clone size: NA; CDR3 protein: CASSRLSFSSNQWVETTNEKLFF; CDR3 DNA: TGTGCCAGCTCACGGCTGAGTTTCAGCTCCAACCAATGGGTGGAAACAACTAATGAAAAACTGTTTTTT
CDR3 length: 14; V gene: TRBV15; J gene: TRBJ2-3; D gene: NA; clone size: once; CDR3 protein: CATSRGALTDTQYF; CDR3 DNA: TGTGCCACCAGCAGAGGAGCCCTCACAGATACGCAGTATTTT
CDR3 length: 14; V gene: TRBV19; J gene: TRBJ1-2; D gene: NA; clone size: once; CDR3 protein: CASSMGRRDYGYTF; CDR3 DNA: TGTGCCAGTAGTATGGGCAGGAGGGACTATGGCTACACCTTC
CDR3 length: 14; V gene: TRBV18; J gene: TRBJ2-1; D gene: NA; clone size: NA; CDR3 protein: CASSPRQDHNEQFF; CDR3 DNA: TGTGCCAGCTCACCTCGACAGGACCACAATGAGCAGTTCTTC
CDR3 length: 13; V gene: TRBV7-9; J gene: TRBJ2-1; D gene: NA; clone size: NA; CDR3 protein: CASTLRATNEQFF; CDR3 DNA: TGTGCCAGCACCCTGAGGGCTACCAATGAGCAGTTCTTC
CDR3 length: 14; V gene: TRBV6-1; J gene: TRBJ2-1; D gene: TRBD1; clone size: NA; CDR3 protein: CASSETRQGAEQFF; CDR3 DNA: TGTGCCAGCAGTGAAACCCGACAGGGGGCTGAGCAGTTCTTC
CDR3 length: 13; V gene: TRBV2; J gene: TRBJ1-5; D gene: NA; clone size: NA; CDR3 protein: CASSEFEDQPQHF; CDR3 DNA: TGTGCCAGCAGTGAGTTCGAGGATCAGCCCCAGCATTTT
CDR3 length: 14; V gene: TRBV12-5; J gene: TRBJ1-2; D gene: NA; clone size: NA; CDR3 protein: CASGLAQGFNGYTF; CDR3 DNA: TGTGCTAGTGGTTTGGCACAGGGTTTTAATGGCTACACCTTC
CDR3 length: 13; V gene: TRBV6-5; J gene: TRBJ1-2; D gene: NA; clone size: once; CDR3 protein: CASSYRGQYGYTF; CDR3 DNA: TGTGCCAGCAGTTACCGGGGGCAATATGGCTACACCTTC
CDR3 length: 17; V gene: TRBV10-3; J gene: TRBJ1-2; D gene: NA; clone size: NA; CDR3 protein: CAISESATGIANYGYTF; CDR3 DNA: TGTGCCATCAGTGAGTCCGCGACGGGTATAGCTAACTATGGCTACACCTTC
CDR3 length: 13; V gene: TRBV19; J gene: TRBJ2-5; D gene: NA; clone size: NA; CDR3 protein: CASSPGRQETQYF; CDR3 DNA: TGTGCCAGTAGCCCGGGCAGGCAAGAGACCCAGTACTTC
CDR3 length: 15; V gene: TRBV6-6; J gene: TRBJ2-3; D gene: NA; clone size: NA; CDR3 protein: CASSGSNPPTDTQYF; CDR3 DNA: TGTGCCAGCAGCGGATCCAACCCCCCCACAGATACGCAGTATTTT
CDR3 length: 11; V gene: TRBV6-1; J gene: TRBJ1-2; D gene: NA; clone size: once; CDR3 protein: CASRTVYGYTF; CDR3 DNA: TGTGCCAGCCGGACAGTATATGGCTACACCTTC
CDR3 length: 14; V gene: TRBV27; J gene: TRBJ2-5; D gene: NA; clone size: NA; CDR3 protein: CASIPAWDQETQYF; CDR3 DNA: TGTGCCAGCATCCCGGCTTGGGACCAAGAGACCCAGTACTTC
CDR3 length: 13; V gene: TRBV6-5; J gene: TRBJ2-5; D gene: NA; clone size: once; CDR3 protein: CASSPGHIETQYF; CDR3 DNA: TGTGCCAGCAGTCCGGGACATATAGAGACCCAGTACTTC
CDR3 length: 14; V gene: TRBV19; J gene: TRBJ2-7; D gene: NA; clone size: NA; CDR3 protein: CASSRSGSSYEQYF; CDR3 DNA: TGTGCCAGTTCCCGGAGTGGGAGCTCCTACGAGCAGTACTTC
CDR3 length: 15; V gene: TRBV6-1; J gene: TRBJ1-4; D gene: TRBD1; clone size: NA; CDR3 protein: CASSEATGGNEKLFF; CDR3 DNA: TGTGCCAGCAGTGAGGCGACAGGGGGCAATGAAAAACTGTTTTTT
CDR3 length: 14; V gene: TRBV5-1; J gene: TRBJ2-7; D gene: TRBD2; clone size: NA; CDR3 protein: CASSFGAGSYEQYF; CDR3 DNA: TGCGCCAGCAGCTTCGGAGCGGGGTCCTACGAGCAGTACTTC
CDR3 length: 16; V gene: TRBV28; J gene: TRBJ2-1; D gene: TRBD2; clone size: NA; CDR3 protein: CASSFEGLAGYNEQFF; CDR3 DNA: TGTGCCAGCAGTTTTGAGGGATTAGCGGGCTACAATGAGCAGTTCTTC
CDR3 length: 17; V gene: TRBV5-3; J gene: TRBJ1-4; D gene: TRBD1; clone size: NA; CDR3 protein: CARSFRDRELKDEKLFF; CDR3 DNA: TGTGCCAGAAGCTTCCGGGACAGGGAACTTAAAGATGAAAAACTGTTTTTT